This entry features one T cell receptor (beta chain) sequence. Its antigen remains unknown. This specimen comes from a study of cytomegalovirus exposure and HLA in healthy donors. Overall study findings and caveats: CMV antigen specificity was confirmed in vitro for a few CMV-associated chains.

The CDR3 totals 15 residues. Germline V gives CDR1 LGHNA, CDR2 YSLEER. Trimming cost V 1 base and J 6 bases, with 12 bases left between them. This table comes from immunoSEQ multiplex PCR, and its TCRdb copy is limited to in-frame clones, with some not included. Of over 250,000 clones in the sample, 65% to 90% were seen once. This clonotype originated in a woman between 18 and 29 years old in good health and CMV-seronegative. J is TRBJ2-2 and V is TRBV4-3; no firm D call. Input material: PBMCs. This chain's CDR3 is CASSQVYQVAGELFF. CDR3 DNA sequence: TGCGCCAGCAGCCAAGTGTATCAGGTAGCCGGGGAGCTGTTTTTT.